What follows are 21 T cell receptor beta chains derived from one specimen sequenced in a study of regulatory T cells in long-lasting Graves disease. Time point of the sample: newly diagnosed GD, antithyroid drugs for less than 3 months. RNA from PBMCs was the source of the TCR library. Assembly of TCR beta libraries relied on iRepertoire HTBI primers together with Arm-PCR of CDR3 regions. TCRdb redid the calling of the multiplex PCR reads with MiXCR, one entry per CDR3 protein. The table shows fewer than 450,000 distinct CDR3 sequences, with around 16% occurring only once. A further study also used this sample, focusing on T cells in Graves' hyperthyroidism and ophthalmopathy.

The starting material was peripheral blood mononuclear cells (PBMCs), obtained at new diagnosis, from a patient treated with antithyroid drugs. The receptors here all came from a woman between 40 and 50 years old with Graves disease.

This clonotype came up many times. The rearrangement uses TRBV6-2 or TRBV6-3 and TRBJ2-5; D is possibly TRBD2 (5 bases). CDR3 length: 15 residues. The V gene lost 5 bases and the J gene lost 4 bases, with 17 bases spanning the gap. The germline CDR1 and CDR2 sequences are MNHEY and SVGEGT. CDR3 DNA sequence: TGTGCCAGCAGTCCAGCTGACACCCGGGGAGAGACCCAGTACTTC. Its translation: CASSPADTRGETQYF.

This sequence joins TRBV6-5 and TRBJ1-2, with D perhaps TRBD1 (6 bases). The ends were cut back, 2 bases at V and 1 base at J, with 11 bases in the middle. Germline V gene data show CDR1 as MNHEY and CDR2 as SVGAGI. This CDR3 contains 15 residues. In DNA form, the CDR3 reads TGTGCCAGCAGTTACGGGGGCAGCTATAACTATGGCTACACCTTC. Its translation is CASSYGGSYNYGYTF.

This chain connects TRBV6-2 or TRBV6-3 to TRBJ2-2; the D call may be TRBD1 or TRBD2 (5 bases each). The V gene lost 7 bases and the J gene lost 8 bases, with 20 bases spanning the gap. CDR1 MNHEY and CDR2 SVGEGT come from the germline V gene. This CDR3 spans 15 amino acids. CDR3 bases: TGTGCCAGCACCTCACGGGGCCCCTTACGAGGGGAGCTGTTTTTT. It codes for CASTSRGPLRGELFF.

This clonotype appeared many times. The genes are TRBV28 and TRBJ2-2, with 7 bases identical to TRBD2. Germline values: CDR1 MDHEN, CDR2 SYDVKM. Trimming removed 3 bases from V and 4 bases from J; junction bases left unmatched: 2. The CDR3 loop spans 14 amino acids. The CDR3 DNA reads as TGTGCCAGCAGTTTTCGGGGGGTCACCGGGGAGCTGTTTTTT. This encodes CASSFRGVTGELFF.

Remarks on this clonotype: The junction differs from germline at one of its ends, possibly a read error. The rearrangement uses TRBV6-2 or TRBV6-3 and TRBJ2-2; 8 bases match TRBD2. This CDR3 is 17 amino acids long. Germline lookup yields CDR1 MNHEY and CDR2 SVGEGT. The CDR3 region has the DNA TGTGCCGGCAGTTACCCAACTAGCGGACCGAACACCGGGGAGCTGTTTTTT. Translated: CAGSYPTSGPNTGELFF.

This clonotype was seen many times. This chain's CDR3 is CASGRGKQETQYF. Written as DNA, the CDR3 is TGTGCCAGCGGAAGGGGCAAACAAGAGACCCAGTACTTC. V and J are TRBV3-1 and TRBJ2-5; D is possibly TRBD1 (5 bases). Germline V lookup: CDR1 LGHDT, CDR2 YNNKEL (reference sequence). V was cut by 8 bases and J by 2 bases, with 12 bases left in between. This CDR3 comprises 13 residues.

This clonotype was detected ten times or more. This chain connects TRBV5-1 to TRBJ2-2; 7 nucleotides match TRBD2. There are 15 residues in the CDR3. J was trimmed by 0 bases and V by 3 bases; bases with no gene match: 2. The V gene's germline CDR1 is SGHRS and CDR2 YFSETQ. The CDR3 DNA is TGCGCCAGCAGCTGGGAGGGACCGAACACCGGGGAGCTGTTTTTT. This sequence encodes CASSWEGPNTGELFF. The entire variable domain, with the rest obtained from reference TRBV5-1 and TRBJ2-2, is as follows: KAGVTQTPRYLIKTRGQQVTLSCSPISGHRSVSWYQQTPGQGLQFLFEYFSETQRNKGNFPGRFSGRQFSNSRSEMNVSTLELGDSALYLCASSWEGPNTGELFFGEGSRLTVL.

This clonotype was seen repeatedly, ten times or more. This chain uses TRBV5-1 with TRBJ2-1; 10 nucleotides match TRBD2. The CDR3 length is 16 residues. Per the germline V gene, CDR1 is SGHRS and CDR2 is YFSETQ. The trim removed 3 bases at V and 7 bases at J, leaving 10 bases unmatched. Here the CDR3 DNA reads TGCGCCAGCAGCTCGTCAAGCGGGAGGGCCCGGAATGAGCAGTTCTTC. Translating it yields CASSSSSGRARNEQFF.

CDR3 region: CASSSSSVYNEQFF. CDR3 DNA: TGTGCCAGCAGCTCTTCCTCAGTCTACAATGAGCAGTTCTTC. The chain recombines TRBV7-2 with TRBJ2-1; no definite D call. Trimming removed 4 bases at V and 3 bases at J, with 10 bases between. The CDR3 is 14 amino acids. Looked up from germline, CDR1 is SGHTA and CDR2 is FQGNSA.

The table lists this clonotype with many counts. This rearrangement joins TRBV28 to TRBJ2-5; D may be TRBD2 (6 bases). CDR3 length: 18 residues. V was cut by 5 bases and J by 1 base, with 23 bases left in between. Germline V CDR1 and CDR2: MDHEN, SYDVKM. CDR3 loop: CASSPRWRARRPQETQYF. The CDR3 region has the DNA TGTGCCAGCAGTCCACGATGGAGGGCGCGGAGACCCCAAGAGACCCAGTACTTC.

As for this clonotype: This likely reflects a read error, since a far larger clone is one base away. The V call is TRBV6-8, the J call TRBJ1-5, with TRBD1 as a possible D gene (6 bases). Germline CDR1 reads MNHGY; CDR2 reads SAAAGT. CDR3 length equals 15 residues. The DNA for the CDR3 is TGTGCCTGCAGTTACAGTCTCAGGGGTGATCAGCCCCAGCATTTT. Translation: CACSYSLRGDQPQHF.

For this clonotype: This may be a read error, as it is one base from a much larger clone. The gene calls are TRBV12-3 or TRBV12-4 and TRBJ2-2; TRBD2 aligns across 9 bases. V gave up 10 bases and J gave up 7 bases; unmatched junction bases: 10. The CDR3 runs 14 residues. The CDR3 loop is CATDKREVIGELFF. The CDR3 bases are TGTGCCACCGATAAGCGGGAGGTCATCGGGGAGCTGTTTTTT.

This clonotype was counted many times. The chain has TRBV12-3 or TRBV12-4 and TRBJ2-5; D remains ambiguous. The V end was cut by 6 bases, the J end by 3 bases, with 8 bases between. The CDR3 is made up of 12 amino acids. The CDR3 loop is CASSRREETQYF. The CDR3 DNA follows: TGTGCCAGCAGCAGACGGGAAGAGACCCAGTACTTC.

To note about this clonotype: This probably arose from a read error, given a far larger clone one base away. This chain joins TRBV10-3 and TRBJ2-5; the match to TRBD1 covers 8 bases. The CDR3 has 18 amino acids. V gave up 3 bases and J gave up 5 bases; unmatched junction bases: 17. CDR1 ENHRY and CDR2 SYGVKD come from the germline V gene. The chain's CDR3 is CAISEARQGAAVGETQYF. The CDR3, as DNA: TGTGCCATCAGTGAAGCGCGGCAGGGGGCCGCTGTTGGGGAGACCCAGTACTTC.

This clonotype showed up just a few times. The chain carries TRBV6-1 and TRBJ2-7, with a tentative D call TRBD2 (5 bases). With 7 bases removed from V and 5 bases from J, the gap between germline ends came to 12 bases. Germline values: CDR1 MNHNS, CDR2 SASEGT. The CDR3 covers 12 residues. The CDR3 DNA is TGTGCCAGCATGGGCCCGGGGAACGAGCAGTACTTC. It encodes CASMGPGNEQYF.

There are many counts of this clonotype. The chain couples TRBV27 to TRBJ2-5, with 8 bases identical to TRBD1. The CDR3 spans 16 residues. Losses at the gene ends were 5 bases for V and 1 base for J; bases not matched to a gene: 9. Germline CDR1 reads MNHEY; CDR2 reads SMNVEV (reference sequence). The CDR3 nucleotides read TGTGCCAGCAGTCCGCGGACAGGGATAGGCCAAGAGACCCAGTACTTC. This encodes CASSPRTGIGQETQYF.

On this clonotype: This CDR3 is missing its conserved last phenylalanine or tryptophan, likely due to a read error. CDR3 sequence (DNA): TGTGCCAGCGCTCCTCTCGGGGCCAACGTCCTGACTTCC. Translation: CASAPLGANVLTS. J is TRBJ2-6 and V is TRBV6-2 or TRBV6-3; D uncertain. The V and J ends lost 8 bases and 4 bases respectively, with 9 bases between them. The V gene's germline CDR1 is MNHEY and CDR2 SVGEGT. This CDR3 contains 13 residues.

This clonotype was observed at least ten times. The rearrangement joins TRBV27 to TRBJ2-5; unclear D gene. This CDR3 is 14 amino acids long. The ends were cut back, 3 bases at V and 5 bases at J, with 13 bases in the middle. The germline CDR1 and CDR2 sequences are MNHEY and SMNVEV (reference sequence). CDR3 sequence (DNA): TGTGCCAGCAGTTTTGGTGCTTTCGGGGAGACCCAGTACTTC. Protein sequence: CASSFGAFGETQYF.

This clonotype has a count of ten or more. The V call is TRBV7-9, the J call TRBJ2-1; 10 nucleotides agree with TRBD2. This CDR3 is 16 amino acids long. V was clipped by 3 bases and J by 9 bases; unmatched bases: 11. CDR1 SEHNR and CDR2 FQNEAQ come from the germline V gene (reference sequence). The CDR3 sequence is CASSFYPGTSVLEQFF. The CDR3 DNA sequence: TGTGCCAGCAGCTTTTACCCCGGGACTAGCGTGCTTGAGCAGTTCTTC. Using reference TRBV7-9 and TRBJ2-1 for the parts outside the CDR3, the full variable domain is DTGVSQNPRHKITKRGQNVTFRCDPISEHNRLYWYRQTLGQGPEFLTYFQNEAQLEKSRLLSDRFSAERPKGSFSTLEIQRTEQGDSAMYLCASSFYPGTSVLEQFFGPGTRLTVL.

Only a few counts were recorded for this clonotype. J is TRBJ2-3 and V is TRBV6-2 or TRBV6-3; TRBD2 matches 11 bases. The CDR3 runs to 18 residues. Germline lookup yields CDR1 MNHEY and CDR2 SVGEGT. Trimming took 0 bases from V and 3 from J; bases not matched to a gene: 8. The CDR3 sequence: CASSYSRTSGSHTDTQYF. The CDR3 DNA is TGTGCCAGCAGTTACTCCCGGACTAGCGGGTCCCATACAGATACGCAGTATTTT.

This clonotype was counted at least ten times. The V gene is TRBV7-9, the J gene TRBJ2-7, with 10 bases aligning to TRBD2. With 7 bases clipped from V and 5 bases from J, the junction kept 11 bases outside the gene matches. The CDR3 runs to 15 residues. Per germline, CDR1 SEHNR and CDR2 FQNEAQ (reference sequence). The CDR3 here is CASTPLAGRRNEQYF. The CDR3 DNA reads as TGTGCCAGCACCCCACTAGCGGGAAGGCGCAACGAGCAGTACTTC.